What follows describes a single T cell receptor (beta chain). This specimen belongs to a study of shared clonotypes between healthy human individuals. The CDR3 is 12 residues long. V lost 3 bases to trimming and J lost 5 bases, with 8 bases between them. Germline V gene lookup returns CDR1 SEHNR and CDR2 FQNEAQ (reference sequence). TCRdb's table, derived via immunoSEQ multiplex PCR, lists solely in-frame clones and lacks some. The table lists about 700,000 clones, about 91% of them singletons. Naivety among CD8 cells was defined by CD45RO negativity and positive CCR7 selection, thereby excluding terminally differentiated effector memory CD45RA+ cells.

The chain couples TRBV7-9 to TRBJ2-7, with D possibly TRBD1 on 6 matching bases. Sequencing was performed on naive CD8+ T cells sorted from blood. This TCR was sampled from a man aged 25 to 40 in good health. CDR3 sequence reads: CASSLWDNEQYF. CDR3 DNA: TGTGCCAGCAGCTTGTGGGACAACGAGCAGTACTTC.